A selection of T cell receptor beta chains follows, all from one sample in a study of post-analysis software for immune sequencing data. TCRdb re-derived calls from the PCR reads in MiXCR, one entry per CDR3 protein. Altogether a few hundred thousand distinct CDR3 sequences are present, approximately 34% being singletons, with the ten largest covering more than 4%. The specimen was blood. The source is a girl between 10 and 17 years old with multiple sclerosis. CDR3s include the opening cysteine and the closing phenylalanine or tryptophan. The D gene is left open where the match is weak. Clone size is given for some rows only: seen once, a few or many times, or a class if the clone is expanded.

V	D	J	size	CDR3	DNA
TRBV4-2	.	TRBJ1-2	many	CASSQTTGNYGYTF	TGTGCCAGCAGCCAAACCACGGGAAACTATGGCTACACCTTC
TRBV27	.	TRBJ2-1	.	CASSPGGGLYNEQFF	TGTGCCAGCAGTCCCGGTGGAGGGCTCTACAATGAGCAGTTCTTC
TRBV7-8	TRBD2	TRBJ2-5	many	CASSLVSGTSQETQYF	TGTGCCAGCAGCTTAGTCTCCGGGACTAGTCAAGAGACCCAGTACTTC
TRBV11-2	TRBD1	TRBJ2-7	.	CASSWGQGPYEQYF	TGTGCCAGCAGCTGGGGACAGGGTCCCTACGAGCAGTACTTC
TRBV3-1	.	TRBJ1-4	many	CASSQVRGEKLFF	TGTGCCAGCAGCCAGGTCAGGGGTGAAAAACTGTTTTTT
TRBV10-3	.	TRBJ2-3	many	CAIRGGIGTDTQYF	TGTGCCATCAGGGGCGGGATTGGCACAGATACGCAGTATTTT
TRBV27	.	TRBJ1-1	.	CASSLSGRAEAFF	TGTGCCAGCAGTTTATCGGGGAGGGCTGAAGCTTTCTTT
TRBV24-1	.	TRBJ1-2	few	CATKARGEGYTF	TGTGCCACCAAGGCAAGGGGCGAAGGCTACACCTTC
TRBV20-1	.	TRBJ2-1	many	CSASQAPTFNEQFF	TGCAGTGCTAGTCAAGCTCCGACGTTCAATGAGCAGTTCTTC
TRBV20-1	.	TRBJ1-5	.	CSARVTSNQPQHF	TGCAGTGCTAGAGTGACCAGCAATCAGCCCCAGCATTTT
TRBV4-1	TRBD2	TRBJ2-1	many	CASSQGPLAGDYNEQFF	TGCGCCAGCAGCCAAGGCCCCCTAGCGGGGGACTACAATGAGCAGTTCTTC
TRBV12-3/TRBV12-4	TRBD1	TRBJ1-5	many	CASSGTGAFQPQHF	TGTGCCAGCAGCGGGACAGGGGCCTTTCAGCCCCAGCATTTT